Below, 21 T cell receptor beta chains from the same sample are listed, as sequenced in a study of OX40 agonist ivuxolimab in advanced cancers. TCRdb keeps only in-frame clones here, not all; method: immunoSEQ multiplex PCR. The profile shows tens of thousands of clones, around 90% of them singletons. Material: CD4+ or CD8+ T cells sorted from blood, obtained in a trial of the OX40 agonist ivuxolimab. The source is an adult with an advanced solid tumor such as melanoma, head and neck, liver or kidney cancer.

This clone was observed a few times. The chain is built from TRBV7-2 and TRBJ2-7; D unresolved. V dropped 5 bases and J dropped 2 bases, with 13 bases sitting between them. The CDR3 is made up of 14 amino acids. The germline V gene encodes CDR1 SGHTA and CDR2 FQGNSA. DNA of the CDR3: TGTGCCAGCAGCGTACCTGTAAGCCCCTACGAGCAGTACTTC. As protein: CASSVPVSPYEQYF.

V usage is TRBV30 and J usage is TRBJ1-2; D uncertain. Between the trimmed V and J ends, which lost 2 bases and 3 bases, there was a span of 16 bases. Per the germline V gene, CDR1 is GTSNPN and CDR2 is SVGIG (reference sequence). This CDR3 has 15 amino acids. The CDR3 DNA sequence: TGTGCCTGGAGTCCAGATCCAGTTACGGACTATGGCTACACCTTC. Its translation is CAWSPDPVTDYGYTF. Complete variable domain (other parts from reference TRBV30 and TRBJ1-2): SQTIHQWPATLVQPVGSPLSLECTVEGTSNPNLYWYRQAAGRGLQLLFYSVGIGQISSEVPQNLSASRPQDRQFILSSKKLLLSDSGFYLCAWSPDPVTDYGYTFGSGTRLTVV.

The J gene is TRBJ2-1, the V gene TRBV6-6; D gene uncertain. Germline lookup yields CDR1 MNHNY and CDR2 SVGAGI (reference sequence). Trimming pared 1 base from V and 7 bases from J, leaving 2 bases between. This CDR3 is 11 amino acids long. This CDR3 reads CASSYLNEQFF. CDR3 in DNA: TGTGCCAGCAGTTACTTGAATGAGCAGTTCTTC.

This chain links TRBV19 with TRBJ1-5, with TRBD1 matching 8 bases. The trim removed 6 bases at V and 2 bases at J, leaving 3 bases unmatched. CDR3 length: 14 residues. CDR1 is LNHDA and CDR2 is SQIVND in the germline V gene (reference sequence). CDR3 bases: TGTGCCAGTAGCGAGACAGGGGGCAATCAGCCCCAGCATTTT. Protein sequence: CASSETGGNQPQHF.

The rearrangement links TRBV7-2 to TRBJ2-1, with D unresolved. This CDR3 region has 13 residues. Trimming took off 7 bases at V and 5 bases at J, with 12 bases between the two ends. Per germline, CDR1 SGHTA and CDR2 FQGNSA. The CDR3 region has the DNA TGTGCCAGCAACACCCCAGGCCACAATGAGCAGTTCTTC. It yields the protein CASNTPGHNEQFF.

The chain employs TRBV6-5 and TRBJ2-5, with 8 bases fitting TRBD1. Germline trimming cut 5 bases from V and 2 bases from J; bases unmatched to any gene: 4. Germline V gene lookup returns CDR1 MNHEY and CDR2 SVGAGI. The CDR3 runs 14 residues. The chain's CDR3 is CASSGWDRQETQYF. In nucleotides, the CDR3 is TGTGCCAGCAGTGGGTGGGACAGGCAAGAGACCCAGTACTTC.

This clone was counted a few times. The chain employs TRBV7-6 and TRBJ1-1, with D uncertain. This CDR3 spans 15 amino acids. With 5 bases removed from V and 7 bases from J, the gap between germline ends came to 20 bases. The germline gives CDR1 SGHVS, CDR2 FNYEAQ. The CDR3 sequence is CASSPSVATVSEAFF. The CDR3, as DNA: TGTGCCAGCAGCCCCTCAGTAGCCACCGTGAGTGAAGCTTTCTTT.

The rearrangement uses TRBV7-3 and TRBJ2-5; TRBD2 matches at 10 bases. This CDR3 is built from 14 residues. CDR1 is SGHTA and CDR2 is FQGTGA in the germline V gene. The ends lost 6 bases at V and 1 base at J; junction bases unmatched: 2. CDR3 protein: CASSTSGTQETQYF. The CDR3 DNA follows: TGTGCCAGCAGTACTAGCGGGACCCAAGAGACCCAGTACTTC.

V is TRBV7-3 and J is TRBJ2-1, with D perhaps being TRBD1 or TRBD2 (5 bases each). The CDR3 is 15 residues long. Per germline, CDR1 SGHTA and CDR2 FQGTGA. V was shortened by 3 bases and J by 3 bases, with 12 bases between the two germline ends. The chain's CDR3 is CASSLGTRNYNEQFF. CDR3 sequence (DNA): TGTGCCAGCAGCTTGGGGACCCGGAACTACAATGAGCAGTTCTTC.

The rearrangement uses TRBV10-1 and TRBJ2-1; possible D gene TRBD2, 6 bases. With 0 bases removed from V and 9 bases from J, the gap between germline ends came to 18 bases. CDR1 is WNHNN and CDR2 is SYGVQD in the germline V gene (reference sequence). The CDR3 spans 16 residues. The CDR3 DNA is TGCGCCAGCAGTGAGTCTTCCCGGGACTTAGAGGCTGAGCAGTTCTTC. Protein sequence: CASSESSRDLEAEQFF.

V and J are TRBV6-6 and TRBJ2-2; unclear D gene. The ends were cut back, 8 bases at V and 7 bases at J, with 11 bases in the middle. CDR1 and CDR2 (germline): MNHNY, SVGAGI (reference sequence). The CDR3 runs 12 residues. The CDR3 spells CASLTVGGELFF. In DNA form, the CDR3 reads TGTGCCAGCCTCACCGTAGGCGGGGAGCTGTTTTTT.

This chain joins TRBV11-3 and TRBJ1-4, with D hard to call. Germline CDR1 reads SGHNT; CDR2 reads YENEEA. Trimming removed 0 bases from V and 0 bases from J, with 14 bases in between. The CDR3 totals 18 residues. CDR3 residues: CASSLEWLIRSTNEKLFF. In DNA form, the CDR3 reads TGTGCCAGCAGCTTAGAATGGCTAATAAGATCAACTAATGAAAAACTGTTTTTT.

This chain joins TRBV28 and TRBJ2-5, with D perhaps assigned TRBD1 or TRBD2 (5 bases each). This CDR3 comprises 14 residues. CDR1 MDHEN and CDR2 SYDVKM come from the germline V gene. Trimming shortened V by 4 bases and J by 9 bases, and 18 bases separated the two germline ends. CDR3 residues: CASSYGHAERAQYF. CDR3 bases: TGTGCCAGCAGTTATGGACATGCAGAGAGGGCCCAGTACTTC. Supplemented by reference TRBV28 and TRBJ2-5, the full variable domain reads DVKVTQSSRYLVKRTGEKVFLECVQDMDHENMFWYRQDPGLGLRLIYFSYDVKMKEKGDIPEGYSVSREKKERFSLILESASTNQTSMYLCASSYGHAERAQYFGPGTRLLVL.

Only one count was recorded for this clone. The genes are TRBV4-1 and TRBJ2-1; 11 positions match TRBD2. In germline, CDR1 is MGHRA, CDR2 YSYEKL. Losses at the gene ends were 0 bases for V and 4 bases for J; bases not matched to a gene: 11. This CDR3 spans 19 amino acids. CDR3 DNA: TGCGCCAGCAGCCAAGATGACGGGAGGGGACTAGCGGAATACAATGAGCAGTTCTTC. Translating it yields CASSQDDGRGLAEYNEQFF.

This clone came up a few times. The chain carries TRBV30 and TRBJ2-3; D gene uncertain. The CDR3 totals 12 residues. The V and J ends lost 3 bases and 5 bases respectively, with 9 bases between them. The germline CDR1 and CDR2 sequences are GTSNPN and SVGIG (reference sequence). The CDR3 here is CAWSPSGDTQYF. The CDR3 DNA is TGTGCCTGGAGCCCGTCGGGAGATACGCAGTATTTT.

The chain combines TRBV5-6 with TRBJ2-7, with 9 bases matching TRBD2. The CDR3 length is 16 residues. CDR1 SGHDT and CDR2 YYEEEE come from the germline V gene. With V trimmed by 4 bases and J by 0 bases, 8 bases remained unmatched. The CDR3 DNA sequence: TGTGCCAGCAGCCCGGCGGGAGGGTTACTCTCCTACGAGCAGTACTTC. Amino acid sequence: CASSPAGGLLSYEQYF.

As DNA, the CDR3 is TGTGCCAGCAGCTTTAGTGGCGGGGTACAGGAGACCCAGTACTTC. Amino acids: CASSFSGGVQETQYF. The V gene is TRBV11-2, the J gene TRBJ2-5; TRBD2 might be the D (6 bases). V lost 3 bases and J lost 5, with 16 bases in between. Germline loops: CDR1 SGHAT, CDR2 FQNNGV. The CDR3 covers 15 residues.

This CDR3 is CASSLAGAETQYF. The CDR3 region has the DNA TGTGCCAGCAGCTTGGCTGGAGCAGAGACCCAGTACTTC. The chain couples TRBV5-4 to TRBJ2-5; D uncertain. Trimming stripped 0 bases from V and 4 bases from J, with 7 bases between. The CDR3 loop spans 13 amino acids. CDR1 is SGHNT, CDR2 YYREEE, per germline (reference sequence).

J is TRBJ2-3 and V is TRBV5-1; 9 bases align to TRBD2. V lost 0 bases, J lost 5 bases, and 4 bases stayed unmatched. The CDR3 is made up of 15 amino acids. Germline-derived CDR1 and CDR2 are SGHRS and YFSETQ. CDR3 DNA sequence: TGCGCCAGCAGCTTGGCCCTAGCGGGAATAGATACGCAGTATTTT. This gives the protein CASSLALAGIDTQYF.

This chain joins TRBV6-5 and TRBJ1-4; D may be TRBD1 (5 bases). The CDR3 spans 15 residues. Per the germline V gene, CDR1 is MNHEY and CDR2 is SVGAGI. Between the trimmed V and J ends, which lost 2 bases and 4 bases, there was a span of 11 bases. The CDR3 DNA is TGTGCCAGCAGTTACGACCGGGACGGTAATGAAAAACTGTTTTTT. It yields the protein CASSYDRDGNEKLFF.

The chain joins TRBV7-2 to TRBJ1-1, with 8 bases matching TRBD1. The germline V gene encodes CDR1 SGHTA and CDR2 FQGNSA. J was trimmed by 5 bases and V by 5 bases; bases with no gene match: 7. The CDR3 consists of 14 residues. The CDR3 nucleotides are TGTGCCAGCAGCCCCCAGGGGGCGAGGACTGAAGCTTTCTTT. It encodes CASSPQGARTEAFF.